These 19 T cell receptor beta chains originate from one sample sequenced in a study of Ad26.COV2.S vaccination and SARS-CoV-2 variants. Stated treatment: over 15 received Ad26.COV2.S at low or high dose, single or two shots; about 5 received placebo; per-sample allocation not given. Samples came from day 63 after the first vaccine or placebo injection. Clones were read by immunoSEQ multiplex PCR, and TCRdb kept only the in-frame ones, dropping some. The data hold 400,000 to 450,000 clones, with approximately 90% observed a single time. This material consisted of peripheral blood, taken in a trial of Ad26.COV2.S vaccine versus placebo. The receptors stem from a person between 18 and 59 years old who received the Ad26.COV2.S COVID-19 vaccine or a placebo.

The V gene is TRBV25-1, the J gene TRBJ2-3; D gene unclear. The CDR3 length is 14 residues. V was clipped by 1 base and J by 4 bases, with 9 bases between them. Germline V gene data show CDR1 as MGHDK and CDR2 as SYGVNS. The CDR3 spells CASSEFGFADTQYF. CDR3 coding DNA: TGTGCCAGCAGTGAATTCGGTTTCGCAGATACGCAGTATTTT.

This chain joins TRBV18 and TRBJ2-1; 7 bases are shared with TRBD2. Trimming cost V 4 bases and J 0 bases; bases outside gene matches: 6. This CDR3 contains 16 residues. Germline CDR1 reads KGHSH; CDR2 reads LQKENI. CDR3: CASSLGLDNSYNEQFF. Here the CDR3 DNA reads TGTGCCAGCTCACTCGGACTAGATAACTCCTACAATGAGCAGTTCTTC. The entire variable domain, with the rest obtained from reference TRBV18 and TRBJ2-1, is as follows: NAGVMQNPRHLVRRRGQEARLRCSPMKGHSHVYWYRQLPEEGLKFMVYLQKENIIDESGMPKERFSAEFPKEGPSILRIQQVVRGDSAAYFCASSLGLDNSYNEQFFGPGTRLTVL.

The V call is TRBV2, the J call TRBJ2-7, with 11 bases that match TRBD1. V dropped 10 bases and J dropped 4; count of bases not matched to a gene: 6. The CDR3 is 13 amino acids. Germline V CDR1 and CDR2: SNHLY, FYNNEI. The CDR3 sequence: CATADRGRYEQYF. In nucleotides, the CDR3 is TGTGCCACAGCGGACAGGGGGCGATACGAGCAGTACTTC.

As regards this clone: Other nucleotide sequences in the sample specify the same CDR3. The chain links TRBV3-1 (or the pseudogene TRBV3-2) to TRBJ2-7, with D hard to call. V lost 1 base and J lost 1, with 8 bases in between. The CDR3 is made up of 14 amino acids. Per germline, CDR1 LGHDT and CDR2 YNNKEL (reference sequence). The CDR3 loop is CASSQASGSYEQYF. DNA for the CDR3: TGTGCCAGCAGCCAAGCGTCTGGGTCCTACGAGCAGTACTTC.

This chain links TRBV24-1 with TRBJ2-3; D not resolved. There are 12 residues in the CDR3. CDR1 is KGHDR and CDR2 is SFDVKD in the germline V gene. The V end was cut by 4 bases, the J end by 5 bases, with 6 bases between. As DNA, the CDR3 is TGTGCCACCAGTGAGGTGGGAGATACGCAGTATTTT. Translation: CATSEVGDTQYF.

V usage is TRBV12-3 or TRBV12-4 and J usage is TRBJ2-7; D remains unclear. This CDR3 is built from 13 residues. Trimming shortened V by 1 base and J by 5 bases, and 9 bases separated the two germline ends. CDR3: CASSLGGTNEQYF. The CDR3, as DNA: TGTGCCAGCAGTTTAGGGGGAACGAACGAGCAGTACTTC.

The V call is TRBV19, the J call TRBJ1-4; D is unresolved. CDR1 and CDR2 from the germline V gene are LNHDA and SQIVND (reference sequence). V was trimmed by 5 bases and J by 7 bases, leaving 11 bases between them. The CDR3 totals 13 residues. The CDR3 nucleotides are TGTGCCAGTAGTGTCGGCGGGGTTGAAAAACTGTTTTTT. It codes for CASSVGGVEKLFF. The full variable domain, with the rest looked up from reference TRBV19 and TRBJ1-4, is DGGITQSPKYLFRKEGQNVTLSCEQNLNHDAMYWYRQDPGQGLRLIYYSQIVNDFQKGDIAEGYSVSREKKESFPLTVTSAQKNPTAFYLCASSVGGVEKLFFGSGTQLSVL.

The rearrangement links TRBV7-2 to TRBJ2-1; TRBD1 aligns across 10 bases. The CDR3 loop spans 16 amino acids. In germline, CDR1 is SGHTA, CDR2 FQGNSA. The V and J ends lost 3 bases and 2 bases, in that order; junction bases with no gene match: 4. In DNA form, the CDR3 reads TGTGCCAGCAGCTTGGCCGGGACAGGGGCCTACAATGAGCAGTTCTTC. It is translated as CASSLAGTGAYNEQFF. Full variable domain (rest looked up from reference TRBV7-2 and TRBJ2-1): GAGVSQSPSNKVTEKGKDVELRCDPISGHTALYWYRQSLGQGLEFLIYFQGNSAPDKSGLPSDRFSAERTGGSVSTLTIQRTQQEDSAVYLCASSLAGTGAYNEQFFGPGTRLTVL.

The gene calls are TRBV5-4 and TRBJ2-1, with D possibly being TRBD1 or TRBD2 (5 bases each). In germline, CDR1 is SGHNT, CDR2 YYREEE (reference sequence). The CDR3 is made up of 13 amino acids. Trimming removed 2 bases from V and 4 bases from J, with 7 bases in between. The CDR3 region has the DNA TGTGCCAGCAGCTTTGGGACGTACAATGAGCAGTTCTTC. Translating gives CASSFGTYNEQFF.

The J gene is TRBJ1-5, the V gene TRBV27, with D possibly matching TRBD1 (5 bases). CDR3 length: 13 amino acids. V lost 5 bases and J 7 bases, leaving 12 bases between the germline ends. Germline CDR1 and CDR2: MNHEY and SMNVEV (reference sequence). For the CDR3, the DNA is TGTGCCAGCAGTGTTGGGGCAGGGCAGCCCCAGCATTTT. Residues: CASSVGAGQPQHF.

The V and J genes are TRBV6-2 or TRBV6-3 and TRBJ1-2, with TRBD1 as a possible D gene (6 bases). CDR1 MNHEY and CDR2 SVGEGT come from the germline V gene. The CDR3 covers 12 residues. The ends were cut back, 5 bases at V and 4 bases at J, with 8 bases in the middle. The CDR3 DNA reads TGTGCCAGCAGTCAGACAGGCTATGGCTACACCTTC. Translated: CASSQTGYGYTF.

In regard to this clone: At one boundary the junction diverges from the germline segment, which might be a read error. V usage is TRBV19 and J usage is TRBJ1-2; D is ambiguous. CDR1 is LNHDA and CDR2 is SQIVND in the germline V gene (reference sequence). This CDR3 contains 12 residues. The CDR3 loop reads CASSIDGYRYTF. In nucleotides, the CDR3 is TGTGCCAGTAGTATTGATGGCTATCGCTACACCTTC.

The V and J genes are TRBV6-5 and TRBJ1-1, with D unclear. This CDR3 spans 12 amino acids. V shed 7 bases and J shed 0 bases, with 6 bases lying between them. The germline V gene has CDR1 MNHEY and CDR2 SVGAGI. The CDR3 here is CASKAVNTEAFF. DNA of the CDR3: TGTGCCAGCAAGGCAGTGAACACTGAAGCTTTCTTT.

The gene calls are TRBV6-5 and TRBJ2-1; D might be TRBD2 (5 bases). V lost 6 bases and J 9 bases, leaving 15 bases between the germline ends. Germline loops: CDR1 MNHEY, CDR2 SVGAGI. The CDR3 runs 13 residues. The CDR3 bases are TGTGCCAGCAGCCCCGGACTTGGGTTTGAGCAGTTCTTC. It is translated as CASSPGLGFEQFF.

This sequence joins TRBV27 and TRBJ2-7; no clear D gene. The CDR3 has 13 amino acids. CDR1 is MNHEY and CDR2 is SMNVEV in the germline V gene (reference sequence). Between the trimmed V and J ends, which lost 5 bases and 3 bases, there was a span of 11 bases. CDR3 bases: TGTGCCAGCAGTCTCCTAGATCTCTACGAGCAGTACTTC. Translating it yields CASSLLDLYEQYF.

The rearrangement uses TRBV10-3 and TRBJ2-7; 7 bases match TRBD1. Germline V gene lookup returns CDR1 ENHRY and CDR2 SYGVKD. The J segment lost 6 bases and the V segment lost 4 bases, leaving 3 bases of the junction unmatched. The CDR3 loop spans 12 amino acids. The CDR3 reads CAISVTGTEQYF. CDR3 sequence (DNA): TGTGCCATCAGTGTGACAGGGACCGAGCAGTACTTC.

The rearrangement links TRBV6-6 to TRBJ2-7; D unresolved. This CDR3 region has 12 residues. Per germline, CDR1 MNHNY and CDR2 SVGAGI (reference sequence). The V end was cut by 2 bases, the J end by 4 bases, with 6 bases between. In DNA form, the CDR3 reads TGTGCCAGCAGTTACGTGGAGTACGAGCAGTACTTC. Translating it yields CASSYVEYEQYF.

The rearrangement links TRBV3-1 (or the pseudogene TRBV3-2) to TRBJ1-2; D remains ambiguous. The CDR3 totals 14 residues. Trimming removed 7 bases from V and 0 bases from J, with 12 bases in between. The germline CDR1 and CDR2 sequences are LGHDT and YNNKEL (reference sequence). DNA of the CDR3: TGTGCCAGCATGCAAATGGGGTCTAACTATGGCTACACCTTC. It codes for CASMQMGSNYGYTF.

The V and J genes are TRBV19 and TRBJ2-7; TRBD2 aligns across 7 bases. This CDR3 region has 14 residues. Looked up from germline, CDR1 is LNHDA and CDR2 is SQIVND (reference sequence). The V and J ends lost 0 bases and 3 bases, in that order; junction bases with no gene match: 2. CDR3 sequence (DNA): TGTGCCAGTAGTATAGAGGCGGGGGTCTACGAGCAGTACTTC. It is translated as CASSIEAGVYEQYF.